This T cell receptor (beta chain) was recorded in a study of blood T cell repertoires in COVID-19. Whole-study context: Acute-phase and convalescent COVID-19 samples originated in the United States, Italy and Spain. T cells, B-cell-depleted T cells, or PBMCs supplied cDNA or gDNA.

Germline trimming cut 9 bases from V and 6 bases from J; bases unmatched to any gene: 8. The germline V gene has CDR1 LNHDA and CDR2 SQIVND (reference sequence). The CDR3 contains 13 residues. Per the study methods: Estimation of nucleated cell counts relied on the amplification of reference gene primers. Clones were sequenced by immunoSEQ multiplex PCR, and TCRdb holds only the in-frame ones, with some missing. V and J calls and clone size follow that table, whereas D and trimming were derived from the DNA. This table holds 200,000 to 250,000 clones, roughly 90% found once. This receptor was identified in a man aged 70-80 years with acute or convalescent COVID-19. This rearrangement joins TRBV19 to TRBJ2-7; 10 nucleotides match TRBD1. Sequenced input: peripheral blood. As DNA, the CDR3 is TGTGCCAGCTCGGGACAGGGGATAGGCGAGCAGTACTTC. This gives the protein CASSGQGIGEQYF.